Listed below are T cell receptor beta chains from one sample, sequenced in a study of blood T cell repertoires in COVID-19. Repertoires were generated with immunoSEQ multiplex PCR, while TCRdb's copy carries only in-frame clones and drops some. Of approximately 270,000 clones in the sample, approximately 90% are singletons; the top ten hold roughly 6%. Sequencing used peripheral blood. Every receptor here comes from a woman aged 25 to 39 with COVID-19, enrolled during active disease. Each CDR3 is given with its conserved first and last residue. The order of the fields is V gene, clone size, D gene, J gene, CDR3 protein, CDR3 DNA. D genes are given only for firm matches. A row's size may be missing; if present it is once, few, many or a size class.

V: TRBV2; size: .; D: TRBD2; J: TRBJ2-3; CDR3: CASRGGGGSSDTQYF; DNA: TGTGCCAGCCGGGGTGGCGGGGGTTCATCAGATACGCAGTATTTT
V: TRBV6-5; size: .; D: .; J: TRBJ1-2; CDR3: CASSPQVYGYTF; DNA: TGTGCCAGCAGTCCACAGGTTTATGGCTACACCTTC
V: TRBV11-3; size: .; D: TRBD2; J: TRBJ2-1; CDR3: CASSSGGPGVVEQFF; DNA: TGTGCCAGCAGCTCGGGGGGACCGGGCGTGGTTGAGCAGTTCTTC
V: TRBV5-1; size: .; D: .; J: TRBJ2-7; CDR3: CASSLGLTGSTYEQYF; DNA: TGCGCCAGCAGCTTGGGTCTCACAGGTTCAACCTACGAGCAGTACTTC
V: TRBV5-6; size: .; D: .; J: TRBJ1-3; CDR3: CASSLMGSPEAGNTIYF; DNA: TGTGCCAGCAGCTTGATGGGCAGTCCGGAGGCTGGAAACACCATATATTTT
V: TRBV28; size: .; D: TRBD1; J: TRBJ1-3; CDR3: CASRPGTGRNTIYF; DNA: TGTGCCAGCAGACCCGGGACAGGGAGAAACACCATATATTTT
V: TRBV11-2; size: .; D: TRBD1; J: TRBJ2-7; CDR3: CASSLLRGRYEQYF; DNA: TGTGCCAGCAGCTTATTGAGGGGGCGCTACGAGCAGTACTTC
V: TRBV11-3; size: .; D: TRBD2; J: TRBJ2-1; CDR3: CASGQRRGAYNEQFF; DNA: TGTGCCAGCGGGCAAAGGCGGGGGGCATACAATGAGCAGTTCTTC
V: TRBV7-2; size: .; D: .; J: TRBJ1-5; CDR3: CASSLVPDRPFSNQPQHF; DNA: TGTGCCAGCAGCTTAGTCCCGGACAGACCTTTTAGCAATCAGCCCCAGCATTTT
V: TRBV5-8; size: .; D: .; J: TRBJ2-1; CDR3: CASSPKQFF; DNA: TGTGCCAGCAGCCCCAAGCAGTTCTTC
V: TRBV2; size: .; D: .; J: TRBJ2-2; CDR3: CASTLGIPGELFF; DNA: TGTGCCAGCACCCTCGGGATTCCCGGGGAGCTGTTTTTT
V: TRBV4-1; size: .; D: .; J: TRBJ1-5; CDR3: CASSRETGLNQPQHF; DNA: TGCGCCAGCAGCCGAGAAACTGGACTCAATCAGCCCCAGCATTTT
V: TRBV28; size: .; D: .; J: TRBJ1-1; CDR3: CASSFGRVAEAFF; DNA: TGTGCCAGCAGTTTTGGCAGGGTTGCTGAAGCTTTCTTT
V: TRBV9; size: .; D: .; J: TRBJ2-1; CDR3: CASSSRSSYNEQFF; DNA: TGTGCCAGCAGCTCGCGGAGCTCCTACAATGAGCAGTTCTTC
V: TRBV5-4; size: once; D: TRBD1; J: TRBJ2-5; CDR3: CASSSTGGLLETQYF; DNA: TGTGCCAGCAGCTCAACAGGGGGCCTTTTAGAGACCCAGTACTTC
V: TRBV2; size: .; D: TRBD2; J: TRBJ2-2; CDR3: CASSDAGGGELFF; DNA: TGTGCCAGCAGTGACGCGGGGGGCGGGGAGCTGTTTTTT
V: TRBV4-1; size: .; D: .; J: TRBJ2-3; CDR3: CASSQPGVGTDTQYF; DNA: TGCGCCAGCAGCCAGCCGGGAGTTGGCACAGATACGCAGTATTTT
V: TRBV18; size: once; D: .; J: TRBJ2-3; CDR3: CASSPDYARSTDTQYF; DNA: TGTGCCAGCTCACCAGACTACGCTCGAAGCACAGATACGCAGTATTTT
V: TRBV20-1; size: .; D: .; J: TRBJ2-1; CDR3: CSASTRAYNEQFF; DNA: TGCAGTGCTAGTACCAGGGCCTACAATGAGCAGTTCTTC
V: TRBV7-2; size: .; D: TRBD1; J: TRBJ2-1; CDR3: CASSINRGEQFF; DNA: TGTGCCAGCAGCATAAACAGGGGTGAGCAGTTCTTC
V: TRBV19; size: .; D: .; J: TRBJ1-6; CDR3: CASTSAVPGQSSYNSPLHF; DNA: TGTGCCAGTACCTCCGCGGTCCCAGGACAGAGCTCCTATAATTCACCCCTCCACTTT
V: TRBV28; size: .; D: TRBD2; J: TRBJ2-1; CDR3: CASSSPGLAFLPFF; DNA: TGTGCCAGCAGTTCCCCCGGACTAGCTTTCTTACCGTTCTTC
V: TRBV6-6; size: .; D: .; J: TRBJ2-5; CDR3: CASSYPATRLQETQYF; DNA: TGTGCCAGCAGTTACCCGGCCACTAGGTTACAAGAGACCCAGTACTTC
V: TRBV2; size: few; D: .; J: TRBJ2-7; CDR3: CASSPWSSYEQYF; DNA: TGTGCCAGCAGTCCATGGAGCTCCTACGAGCAGTACTTC
V: TRBV5-1; size: few; D: .; J: TRBJ1-1; CDR3: CASSPVTANTEAFF; DNA: TGCGCCAGCAGCCCGGTCACAGCGAACACTGAAGCTTTCTTT
V: TRBV9; size: .; D: TRBD1; J: TRBJ1-6; CDR3: CASSVGQGIDSPLHF; DNA: TGTGCCAGCAGCGTAGGACAGGGGATAGATTCACCCCTCCACTTT
V: TRBV7-8; size: .; D: .; J: TRBJ1-3; CDR3: CASSPGGARGNTIYF; DNA: TGTGCCAGCAGCCCGGGGGGGGCACGTGGAAACACCATATATTTT
V: TRBV7-8; size: .; D: .; J: TRBJ2-7; CDR3: CASSQRGYEQYF; DNA: TGTGCCAGCAGCCAGCGCGGGTACGAGCAGTACTTC
V: TRBV5-1; size: .; D: TRBD2; J: TRBJ2-2; CDR3: CASSPPGLAGTGELFF; DNA: TGCGCCAGCAGCCCTCCGGGACTAGCGGGCACCGGGGAGCTGTTTTTT
V: TRBV6-5; size: .; D: .; J: TRBJ1-2; CDR3: CASSYAGGWVGYTF; DNA: TGTGCCAGCAGTTACGCTGGCGGGTGGGTCGGCTACACCTTC
V: TRBV4-1; size: .; D: TRBD1; J: TRBJ1-2; CDR3: CASSQGQGRGYTF; DNA: TGCGCCAGCAGCCAGGGACAGGGGAGAGGCTACACCTTC
V: TRBV5-6; size: .; D: .; J: TRBJ1-5; CDR3: CASSLGRNQPQHF; DNA: TGTGCCAGCAGCTTGGGGCGCAATCAGCCCCAGCATTTT
V: TRBV6-5; size: once; D: TRBD1; J: TRBJ2-5; CDR3: CASSYSRSGGGETQYF; DNA: TGTGCCAGCAGTTACTCGAGGTCAGGGGGCGGGGAGACCCAGTACTTC
V: TRBV5-4; size: .; D: TRBD1; J: TRBJ2-7; CDR3: CASRSGTANYEQYF; DNA: TGTGCCAGCAGGTCCGGGACAGCGAACTACGAGCAGTACTTC
V: TRBV15; size: .; D: TRBD1; J: TRBJ2-1; CDR3: CATSQGQDNEQFF; DNA: TGTGCCACCAGCCAGGGACAGGACAATGAGCAGTTCTTC
V: TRBV10-3; size: .; D: .; J: TRBJ1-1; CDR3: CAISEATEAFF; DNA: TGTGCCATCAGTGAGGCGACAGAAGCTTTCTTT
V: TRBV24-1; size: .; D: .; J: TRBJ2-4; CDR3: CATSDRPGPPLDIQYF; DNA: TGTGCCACCAGTGATCGGCCAGGTCCACCTCTGGACATTCAGTACTTC
V: TRBV3-1/TRBV3-2; size: .; D: TRBD2; J: TRBJ2-1; CDR3: CASSHPGGDNEQFF; DNA: TGTGCCAGCAGCCATCCGGGGGGGGACAATGAGCAGTTCTTC
V: TRBV6-5; size: .; D: .; J: TRBJ1-1; CDR3: CASSYSQNTEAFF; DNA: TGTGCCAGCAGTTACTCCCAAAACACTGAAGCTTTCTTT
V: TRBV7-2; size: .; D: .; J: TRBJ2-3; CDR3: CASSLSGRGGTQYF; DNA: TGTGCCAGCAGCTTATCCGGAAGAGGGGGTACGCAGTATTTT
V: TRBV5-4; size: .; D: .; J: TRBJ1-2; CDR3: CASSLPDYGYTF; DNA: TGTGCCAGCAGCCTGCCGGACTATGGCTACACCTTC
V: TRBV19; size: .; D: .; J: TRBJ2-3; CDR3: CASTNERGTDTQYF; DNA: TGTGCCAGTACCAACGAGCGGGGCACAGATACGCAGTATTTT
V: TRBV4-1; size: .; D: .; J: TRBJ1-1; CDR3: CASSHGQTLEAFF; DNA: TGCGCCAGCAGCCACGGACAGACCCTTGAAGCTTTCTTT
V: TRBV6-5; size: once; D: TRBD1; J: TRBJ1-2; CDR3: CASSFLNRGRDGYTF; DNA: TGTGCCAGCAGTTTCCTTAACAGGGGGCGGGATGGCTACACCTTC
V: TRBV7-7; size: .; D: TRBD1; J: TRBJ2-3; CDR3: CASSSGQGWGTDTQYF; DNA: TGTGCTAGCAGCTCGGGACAGGGCTGGGGCACAGATACGCAGTATTTT
V: TRBV2; size: .; D: .; J: TRBJ2-2; CDR3: CASSSLARIHLKNTGELFF; DNA: TGTGCCAGCAGCTCGCTAGCGAGGATTCACCTAAAAAACACCGGGGAGCTGTTTTTT
V: TRBV29-1; size: .; D: .; J: TRBJ2-2; CDR3: CSVVFVGGAVGELFF; DNA: TGCAGCGTTGTTTTTGTTGGGGGCGCGGTCGGGGAGCTGTTTTTT
V: TRBV6-1; size: .; D: TRBD1; J: TRBJ1-1; CDR3: CASSESLTGGEGEAFF; DNA: TGTGCCAGCAGTGAATCCCTGACAGGGGGAGAGGGTGAAGCTTTCTTT
V: TRBV10-3; size: .; D: .; J: TRBJ2-5; CDR3: CAISGGNQETQYF; DNA: TGTGCCATCAGTGGCGGGAACCAAGAGACCCAGTACTTC
V: TRBV28; size: .; D: TRBD1; J: TRBJ1-2; CDR3: CASSPGQANYGYTF; DNA: TGTGCCAGCAGCCCTGGACAGGCTAACTATGGCTACACCTTC
V: TRBV27; size: .; D: TRBD1; J: TRBJ1-2; CDR3: CASSFIPGTGGNYGYTF; DNA: TGTGCCAGCAGTTTCATACCCGGGACAGGGGGAAACTATGGCTACACCTTC
V: TRBV7-2; size: once; D: TRBD2; J: TRBJ2-3; CDR3: CASSAQASLAGVFADTQYF; DNA: TGTGCCAGCAGCGCACAAGCCTCACTAGCGGGAGTGTTCGCAGATACGCAGTATTTT
V: TRBV28; size: .; D: .; J: TRBJ2-5; CDR3: CASSATGQETQYF; DNA: TGTGCCAGCAGTGCAACAGGACAAGAGACCCAGTACTTC